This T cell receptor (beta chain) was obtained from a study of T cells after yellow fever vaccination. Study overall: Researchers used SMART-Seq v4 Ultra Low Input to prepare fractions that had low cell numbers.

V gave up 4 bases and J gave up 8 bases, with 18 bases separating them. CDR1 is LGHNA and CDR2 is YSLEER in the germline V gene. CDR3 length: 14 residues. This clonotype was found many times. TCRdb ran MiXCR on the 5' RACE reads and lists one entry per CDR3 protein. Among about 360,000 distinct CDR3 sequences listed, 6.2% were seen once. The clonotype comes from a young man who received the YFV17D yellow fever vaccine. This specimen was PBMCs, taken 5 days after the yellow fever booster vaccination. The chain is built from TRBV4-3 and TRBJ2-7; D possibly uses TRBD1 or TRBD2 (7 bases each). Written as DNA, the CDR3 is TGCGCCAGCAGCCCTGGACTAGGGGGCAGCAAGCAGTACTTC. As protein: CASSPGLGGSKQYF.